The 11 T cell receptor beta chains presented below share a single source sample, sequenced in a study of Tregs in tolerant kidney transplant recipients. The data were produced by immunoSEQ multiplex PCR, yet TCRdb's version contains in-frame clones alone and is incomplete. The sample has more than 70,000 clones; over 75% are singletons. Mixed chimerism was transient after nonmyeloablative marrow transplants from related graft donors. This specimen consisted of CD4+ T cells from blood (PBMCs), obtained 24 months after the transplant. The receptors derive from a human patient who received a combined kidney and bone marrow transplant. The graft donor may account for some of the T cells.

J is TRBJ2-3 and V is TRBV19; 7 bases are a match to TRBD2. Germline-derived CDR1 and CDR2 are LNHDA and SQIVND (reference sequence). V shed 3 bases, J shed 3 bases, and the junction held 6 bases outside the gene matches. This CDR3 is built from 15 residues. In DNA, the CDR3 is TGTGCCAGTAGTATCCAGCGGGGATTAACAGATACGCAGTATTTT. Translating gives CASSIQRGLTDTQYF.

This chain's CDR3 is CAISESAGQGTETQYF. The CDR3 DNA follows: TGTGCCATCAGTGAGTCGGCCGGACAGGGGACGGAGACCCAGTACTTC. The V gene is TRBV10-3, the J gene TRBJ2-5; TRBD1 agrees at 9 bases. Per germline, CDR1 ENHRY and CDR2 SYGVKD. Trimming at V came to 0 bases and at J to 5 bases, leaving 7 bases not matched to a gene. The CDR3 is 16 residues long.

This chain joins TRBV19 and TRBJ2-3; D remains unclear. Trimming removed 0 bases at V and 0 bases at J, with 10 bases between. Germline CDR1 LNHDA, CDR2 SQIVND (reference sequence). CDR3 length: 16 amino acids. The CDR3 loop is CASSIDQRWSTDTQYF. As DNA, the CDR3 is TGTGCCAGTAGTATAGATCAGAGGTGGAGCACAGATACGCAGTATTTT. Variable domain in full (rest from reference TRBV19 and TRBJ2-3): DGGITQSPKYLFRKEGQNVTLSCEQNLNHDAMYWYRQDPGQGLRLIYYSQIVNDFQKGDIAEGYSVSREKKESFPLTVTSAQKNPTAFYLCASSIDQRWSTDTQYFGPGTRLTVL.

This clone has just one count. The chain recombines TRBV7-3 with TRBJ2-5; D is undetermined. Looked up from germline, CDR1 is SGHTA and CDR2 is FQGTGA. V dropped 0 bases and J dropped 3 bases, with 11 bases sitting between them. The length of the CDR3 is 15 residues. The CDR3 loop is CASSLTGLPKETQYF. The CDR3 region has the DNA TGTGCCAGCAGCTTAACGGGCTTGCCGAAAGAGACCCAGTACTTC. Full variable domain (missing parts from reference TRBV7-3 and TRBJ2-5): GAGVSQTPSNKVTEKGKYVELRCDPISGHTALYWYRQSLGQGPEFLIYFQGTGAADDSGLPNDRFFAVRPEGSVSTLKIQRTERGDSAVYLCASSLTGLPKETQYFGPGTRLLVL.

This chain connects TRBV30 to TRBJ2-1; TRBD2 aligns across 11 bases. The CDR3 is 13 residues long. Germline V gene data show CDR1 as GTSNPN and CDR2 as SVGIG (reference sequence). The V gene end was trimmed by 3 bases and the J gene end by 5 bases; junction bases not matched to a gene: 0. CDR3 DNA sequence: TGTGCCTGGAGACTAGCGGGAGACAATGAGCAGTTCTTC. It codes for CAWRLAGDNEQFF. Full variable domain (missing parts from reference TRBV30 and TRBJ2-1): SQTIHQWPATLVQPVGSPLSLECTVEGTSNPNLYWYRQAAGRGLQLLFYSVGIGQISSEVPQNLSASRPQDRQFILSSKKLLLSDSGFYLCAWRLAGDNEQFFGPGTRLTVL.

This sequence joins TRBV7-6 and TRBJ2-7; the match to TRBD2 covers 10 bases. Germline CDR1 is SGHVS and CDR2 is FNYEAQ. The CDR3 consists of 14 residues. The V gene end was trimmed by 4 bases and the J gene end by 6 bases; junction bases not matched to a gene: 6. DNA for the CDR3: TGTGCCAGCAGCTCGCAGCGGGGGGGCTCCGAGCAGTACTTC. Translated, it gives CASSSQRGGSEQYF.

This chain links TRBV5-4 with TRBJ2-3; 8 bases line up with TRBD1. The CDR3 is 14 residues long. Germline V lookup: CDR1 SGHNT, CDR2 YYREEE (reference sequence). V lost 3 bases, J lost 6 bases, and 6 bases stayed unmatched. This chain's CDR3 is CASSYAGGSDTQYF. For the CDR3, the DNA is TGTGCCAGCAGCTACGCAGGGGGCTCGGATACGCAGTATTTT. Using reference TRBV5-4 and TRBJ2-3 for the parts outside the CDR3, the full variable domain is ETGVTQSPTHLIKTRGQQVTLRCSSQSGHNTVSWYQQALGQGPQFIFQYYREEENGRGNFPPRFSGLQFPNYSSELNVNALELDDSALYLCASSYAGGSDTQYFGPGTRLTVL.

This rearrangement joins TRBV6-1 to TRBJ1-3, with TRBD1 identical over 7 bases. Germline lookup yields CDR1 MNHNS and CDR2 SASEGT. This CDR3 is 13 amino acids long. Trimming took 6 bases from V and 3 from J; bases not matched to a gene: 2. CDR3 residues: CASSDRDGNTIYF. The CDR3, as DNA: TGTGCCAGCAGCGACAGGGATGGAAACACCATATATTTT.

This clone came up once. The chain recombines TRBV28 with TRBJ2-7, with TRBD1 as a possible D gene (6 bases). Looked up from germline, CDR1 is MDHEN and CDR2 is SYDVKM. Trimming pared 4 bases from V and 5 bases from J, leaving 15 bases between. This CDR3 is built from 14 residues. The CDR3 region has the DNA TGTGCCAGCAGTTCACCCACAGGGCTTAACGAGCAGTACTTC. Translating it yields CASSSPTGLNEQYF.

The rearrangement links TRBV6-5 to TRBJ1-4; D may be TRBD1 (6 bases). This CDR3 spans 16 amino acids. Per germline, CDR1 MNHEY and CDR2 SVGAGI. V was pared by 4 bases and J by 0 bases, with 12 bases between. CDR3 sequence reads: CASSSEGQTTNEKLFF. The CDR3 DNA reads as TGTGCCAGCAGTTCCGAAGGACAGACAACTAATGAAAAACTGTTTTTT.

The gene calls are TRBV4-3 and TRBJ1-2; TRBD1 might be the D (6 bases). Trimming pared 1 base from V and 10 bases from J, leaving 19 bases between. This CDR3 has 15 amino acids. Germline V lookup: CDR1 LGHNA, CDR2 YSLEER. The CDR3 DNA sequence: TGCGCCAGCAGCCAAGTTCCGGGCGGACAGAGGCTCTACACCTTC. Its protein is CASSQVPGGQRLYTF.